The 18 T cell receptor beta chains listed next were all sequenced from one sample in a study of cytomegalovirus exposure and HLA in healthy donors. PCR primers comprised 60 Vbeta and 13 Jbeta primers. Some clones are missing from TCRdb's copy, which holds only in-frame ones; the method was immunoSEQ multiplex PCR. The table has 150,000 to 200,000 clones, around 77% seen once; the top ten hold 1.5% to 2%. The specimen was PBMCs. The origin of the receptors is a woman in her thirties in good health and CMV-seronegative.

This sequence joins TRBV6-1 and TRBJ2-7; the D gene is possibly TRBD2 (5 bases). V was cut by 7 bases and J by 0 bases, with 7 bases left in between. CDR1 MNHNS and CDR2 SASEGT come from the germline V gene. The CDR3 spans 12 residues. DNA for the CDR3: TGTGCCAGCACGGGGAACTCCTACGAGCAGTACTTC. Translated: CASTGNSYEQYF.

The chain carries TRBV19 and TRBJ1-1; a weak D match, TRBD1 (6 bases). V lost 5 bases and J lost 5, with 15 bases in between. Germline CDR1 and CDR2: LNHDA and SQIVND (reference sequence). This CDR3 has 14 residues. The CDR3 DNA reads TGTGCCAGTAGTGGGTCGGCAGGGGTTACTGAAGCTTTCTTT. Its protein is CASSGSAGVTEAFF.

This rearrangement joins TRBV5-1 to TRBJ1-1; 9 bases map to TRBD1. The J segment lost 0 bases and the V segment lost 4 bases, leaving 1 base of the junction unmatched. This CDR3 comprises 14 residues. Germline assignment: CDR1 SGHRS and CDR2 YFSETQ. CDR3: CASSRDRVNTEAFF. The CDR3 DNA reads TGCGCCAGCAGCCGGGACAGGGTGAACACTGAAGCTTTCTTT.

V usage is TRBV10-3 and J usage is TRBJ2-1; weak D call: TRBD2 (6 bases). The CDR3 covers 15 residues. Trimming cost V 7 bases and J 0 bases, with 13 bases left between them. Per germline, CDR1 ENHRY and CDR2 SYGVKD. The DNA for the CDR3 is TGTGCCATCATGGAGCGGGCCGCCTCCTACAATGAGCAGTTCTTC. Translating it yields CAIMERAASYNEQFF.

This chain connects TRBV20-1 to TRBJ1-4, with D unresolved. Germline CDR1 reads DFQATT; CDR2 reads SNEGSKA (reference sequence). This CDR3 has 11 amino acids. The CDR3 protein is CLASPNEKLFF. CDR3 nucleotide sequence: TGCTTAGCTTCGCCTAATGAAAAACTGTTTTTT.

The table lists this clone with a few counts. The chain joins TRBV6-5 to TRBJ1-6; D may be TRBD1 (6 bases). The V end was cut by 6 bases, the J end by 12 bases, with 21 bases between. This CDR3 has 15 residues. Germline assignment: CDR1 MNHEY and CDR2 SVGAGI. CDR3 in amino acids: CASSSGTNGQRPLHF. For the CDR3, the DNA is TGTGCCAGCAGCTCCGGTACCAATGGACAGCGACCCCTCCACTTT.

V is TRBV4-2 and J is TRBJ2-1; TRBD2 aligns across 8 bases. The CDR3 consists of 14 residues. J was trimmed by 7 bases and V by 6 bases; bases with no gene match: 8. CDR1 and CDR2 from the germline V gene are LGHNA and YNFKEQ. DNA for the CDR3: TGTGCCAGCAGATCTAGCGGGCTACGGAATGAGCAGTTCTTC. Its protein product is CASRSSGLRNEQFF.

CDR3 DNA: TGCGCCAGCAGCCGACCCACGGGGGGCTCCTACAATGAGCAGTTCTTC. It yields the protein CASSRPTGGSYNEQFF. This rearrangement joins TRBV5-1 to TRBJ2-1, with 7 bases fitting TRBD2. V shed 4 bases and J 0 bases; nucleotides not matched to a gene: 7. There are 16 residues in the CDR3. CDR1 is SGHRS, CDR2 YFSETQ, per germline.

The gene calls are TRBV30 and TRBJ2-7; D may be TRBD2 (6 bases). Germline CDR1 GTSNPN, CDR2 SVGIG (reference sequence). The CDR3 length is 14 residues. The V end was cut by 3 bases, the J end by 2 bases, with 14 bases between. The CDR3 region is CAWSAGTLPYEQYF. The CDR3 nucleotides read TGTGCCTGGAGCGCCGGGACTCTACCCTACGAGCAGTACTTC.

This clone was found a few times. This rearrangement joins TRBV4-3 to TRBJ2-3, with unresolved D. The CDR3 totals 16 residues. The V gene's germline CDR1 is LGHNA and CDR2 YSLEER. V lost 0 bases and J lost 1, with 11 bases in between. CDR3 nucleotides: TGCGCCAGCAGCCAAGATAGCTATTTCCGCACAGATACGCAGTATTTT. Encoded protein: CASSQDSYFRTDTQYF.

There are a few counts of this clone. The CDR3 nucleotides read TGTGCCAGCAGCTTGTCCGGGACAGGTCCGTATGGCTACACCTTC. Encoded protein: CASSLSGTGPYGYTF. The chain links TRBV5-5 to TRBJ1-2, with 8 nucleotides matching TRBD1. The CDR3 has 15 residues. The trim removed 1 base at V and 5 bases at J, leaving 7 bases unmatched. Germline V CDR1 and CDR2: SGHKS, YYEKEE (reference sequence). Using reference TRBV5-5 and TRBJ1-2 for the parts outside the CDR3, the full variable domain is DAGVTQSPTHLIKTRGQQVTLRCSPISGHKSVSWYQQVLGQGPQFIFQYYEKEERGRGNFPDRFSARQFPNYSSELNVNALLLGDSALYLCASSLSGTGPYGYTFGSGTRLTVV.

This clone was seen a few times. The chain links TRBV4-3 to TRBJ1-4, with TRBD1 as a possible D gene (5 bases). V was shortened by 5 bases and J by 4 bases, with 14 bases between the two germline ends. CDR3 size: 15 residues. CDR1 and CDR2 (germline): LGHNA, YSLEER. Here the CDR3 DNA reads TGCGCCAGCAGCGAAGGGGTCCGGGGTAATGAAAAACTGTTTTTT. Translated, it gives CASSEGVRGNEKLFF.

The CDR3: CASSWAWDQETQYF. The DNA for the CDR3 is TGTGCCAGCAGTTGGGCGTGGGACCAAGAGACCCAGTACTTC. V usage is TRBV5-5 and J usage is TRBJ2-5; D not certain. This CDR3 has 14 residues. The V and J ends lost 5 bases and 0 bases respectively, with 11 bases between them. Germline V lookup: CDR1 SGHKS, CDR2 YYEKEE (reference sequence).

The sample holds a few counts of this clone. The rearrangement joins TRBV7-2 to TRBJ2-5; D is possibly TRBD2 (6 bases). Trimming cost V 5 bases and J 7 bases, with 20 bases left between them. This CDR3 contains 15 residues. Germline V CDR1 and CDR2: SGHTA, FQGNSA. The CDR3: CASSTTTSRGGTQYF. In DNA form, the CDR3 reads TGTGCCAGCAGCACCACCACTAGCCGGGGAGGGACCCAGTACTTC.

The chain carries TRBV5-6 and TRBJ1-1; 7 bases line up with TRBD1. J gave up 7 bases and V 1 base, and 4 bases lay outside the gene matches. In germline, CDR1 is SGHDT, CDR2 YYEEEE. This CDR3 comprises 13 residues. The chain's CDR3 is CASSLTGAGEAFF. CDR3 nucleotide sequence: TGTGCCAGCAGCTTGACAGGGGCCGGTGAAGCTTTCTTT.

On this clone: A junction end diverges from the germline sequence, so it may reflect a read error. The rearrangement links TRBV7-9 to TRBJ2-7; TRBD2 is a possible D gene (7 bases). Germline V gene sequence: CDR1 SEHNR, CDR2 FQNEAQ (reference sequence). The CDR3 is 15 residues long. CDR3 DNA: TGTTCCAGCAGCCCCCAGGGAGGGGGGTCCTACGAGCAGTACTTC. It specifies CSSSPQGGGSYEQYF.

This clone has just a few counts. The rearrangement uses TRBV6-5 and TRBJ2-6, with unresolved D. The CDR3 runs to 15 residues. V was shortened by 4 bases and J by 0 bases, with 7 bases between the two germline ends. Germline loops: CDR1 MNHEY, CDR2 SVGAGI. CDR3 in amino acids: CASSLAISGANVLTF. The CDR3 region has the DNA TGTGCCAGCAGTTTAGCTATCTCTGGGGCCAACGTCCTGACTTTC.

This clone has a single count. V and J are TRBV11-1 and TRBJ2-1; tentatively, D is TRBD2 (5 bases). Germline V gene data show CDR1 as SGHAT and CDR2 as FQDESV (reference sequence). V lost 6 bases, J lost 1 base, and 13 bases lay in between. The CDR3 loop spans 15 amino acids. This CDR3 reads CASSSEDLSYNEQFF. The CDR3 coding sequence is TGTGCCAGCAGTTCCGAGGACTTGTCCTACAATGAGCAGTTCTTC.